A single sample is the source of the 18 T cell receptor beta chains below, sequenced in a study of blood T cell repertoires in COVID-19. Assay used: immunoSEQ multiplex PCR; TCRdb lists only in-frame clones, some missing. The table includes some 170,000 clones, 65% to 90% detected once. The source material was PBMCs or T cells enriched from blood (not recorded which). The receptors derive from a middle-aged man who had recovered from COVID-19.

This rearrangement joins TRBV3-1 (or the pseudogene TRBV3-2) to TRBJ2-7; D is undetermined. The CDR3 is 13 amino acids. Trimming cost V 4 bases and J 2 bases, with 9 bases left between them. Germline V gene sequence: CDR1 LGHDT, CDR2 YNNKEL (reference sequence). The CDR3 DNA reads as TGTGCCAGCAGCCCCAGAAGTACCTACGAGCAGTACTTC. Amino acids: CASSPRSTYEQYF.

The V gene is TRBV27, the J gene TRBJ2-7; TRBD2 might be the D (6 bases). The germline V gene has CDR1 MNHEY and CDR2 SMNVEV (reference sequence). This CDR3 spans 15 amino acids. Trimming left V 2 bases short and J 6 bases short, with 17 bases between. The CDR3 nucleotides are TGTGCCAGCAGTTTAGAGGCCCCGGGACTGAGCGAGCAGTACTTC. Amino acid sequence: CASSLEAPGLSEQYF.

The DNA of the CDR3 is TGCGCCAGCAGCCAAGATAATTCTGGGGCAACACTAGCCAAAAACATTCAGTACTTC. It specifies CASSQDNSGATLAKNIQYF. V gene TRBV4-1 combines with J gene TRBJ2-4; tentatively, D is TRBD1 (5 bases). Trimming cost V 0 bases and J 0 bases, with 18 bases left between them. CDR3 length equals 19 residues. Germline assignment: CDR1 MGHRA and CDR2 YSYEKL.

The chain combines TRBV27 with TRBJ1-5, with 9 nucleotides matching TRBD1. The CDR3 has 15 residues. Germline CDR1 MNHEY, CDR2 SMNVEV (reference sequence). Trimming removed 5 bases from V and 2 bases from J; junction bases left unmatched: 4. CDR3 in amino acids: CASSQTGGGNQPQHF. Written as DNA, the CDR3 is TGTGCCAGCAGTCAAACAGGGGGCGGCAATCAGCCCCAGCATTTT.

The chain recombines TRBV5-1 with TRBJ1-3; D unclear. Trimming cost V 0 bases and J 0 bases, with 13 bases left between them. CDR1 is SGHRS and CDR2 is YFSETQ in the germline V gene. The CDR3 consists of 17 residues. CDR3 residues: CASSLAPGGSSGNTIYF. The CDR3 nucleotides are TGCGCCAGCAGCTTGGCCCCCGGCGGCAGCTCTGGAAACACCATATATTTT.

This clone was seen a few times. The same CDR3 also results from other DNA sequences found in this sample. J is TRBJ1-4 and V is TRBV30, with D hard to call. Germline values: CDR1 GTSNPN, CDR2 SVGIG (reference sequence). CDR3 length: 14 residues. V shed 1 base and J shed 1 base, with 7 bases lying between them. The chain's CDR3 is CAWSGAVTNEKLFF. The CDR3 DNA is TGTGCCTGGAGTGGGGCCGTAACTAATGAAAAACTGTTTTTT.

This rearrangement joins TRBV6-5 to TRBJ1-6; 9 positions match TRBD1. V dropped 2 bases and J dropped 9; count of bases not matched to a gene: 5. The CDR3 has 15 residues. Germline assignment: CDR1 MNHEY and CDR2 SVGAGI. DNA of the CDR3: TGTGCCAGCAGTTACGGACAGGGGCAGCGTTCACCCCTCCACTTT. This sequence encodes CASSYGQGQRSPLHF.

V gene TRBV19 combines with J gene TRBJ2-1, with TRBD1 identical over 8 bases. Germline-derived CDR1 and CDR2 are LNHDA and SQIVND (reference sequence). This CDR3 contains 14 residues. The V segment lost 7 bases and the J segment 4 bases; nucleotides outside the gene matches: 6. CDR3 loop: CASKGQGRYNEQFF. The CDR3 DNA is TGTGCCAGTAAAGGACAGGGACGATACAATGAGCAGTTCTTC.

The rearrangement joins TRBV28 to TRBJ1-2, with TRBD1 matching 9 bases. J gave up 3 bases and V 4 bases, and 9 bases lay outside the gene matches. The CDR3 sequence is 16 residues long. Germline V gives CDR1 MDHEN, CDR2 SYDVKM. Written as DNA, the CDR3 is TGTGCCAGCAGTTCGCTCGGGGACAGGGTTCACTATGGCTACACCTTC. This codes for CASSSLGDRVHYGYTF.

This clone showed up just once. The rearrangement uses TRBV27 and TRBJ1-1; TRBD1 matches 7 bases. CDR1 MNHEY and CDR2 SMNVEV come from the germline V gene (reference sequence). The CDR3 contains 13 residues. V was clipped by 7 bases and J by 5 bases; unmatched bases: 7. This CDR3 is CASTNTGETEAFF. DNA for the CDR3: TGTGCCAGCACTAATACAGGGGAAACTGAAGCTTTCTTT.

This sequence joins TRBV11-1 and TRBJ1-2, with D unclear. CDR1 is SGHAT and CDR2 is FQDESV in the germline V gene (reference sequence). V lost 6 bases and J lost 6, with 17 bases in between. The CDR3 has 14 residues. The CDR3 DNA reads as TGTGCCAGCAGGTTTCTAGGTTCCAACGATGGCTACACCTTC. As protein: CASRFLGSNDGYTF. Based on the CDR3 plus reference TRBV11-1 and TRBJ1-2, the full variable domain is EAEVAQSPRYKITEKSQAVAFWCDPISGHATLYWYRQILGQGPELLVQFQDESVVDDSQLPKDRFSAERLKGVDSTLKIQPAELGDSAMYLCASRFLGSNDGYTFGSGTRLTVV.

This clone was counted a few times. This chain joins TRBV24-1 and TRBJ2-7, with TRBD1 matching 11 bases. V was clipped by 2 bases and J by 0 bases; unmatched bases: 2. The CDR3 contains 16 residues. Germline V gene sequence: CDR1 KGHDR, CDR2 SFDVKD. The CDR3 loop is CATSDWGTGGSYEQYF. The CDR3 DNA reads TGTGCCACCAGTGATTGGGGGACAGGGGGCTCCTACGAGCAGTACTTC.

This CDR3 is CASSATGEHPQYF. CDR3 in DNA: TGCGCCAGCAGCGCAACAGGGGAACATCCGCAGTATTTT. The V gene is TRBV5-1, the J gene TRBJ2-3, with 7 bases lining up with TRBD1. Per the germline V gene, CDR1 is SGHRS and CDR2 is YFSETQ. This CDR3 is built from 13 residues. V shed 4 bases and J 10 bases; nucleotides not matched to a gene: 9.

Worth noting for this clone: In the same sample, other DNA sequences code for this CDR3. The chain combines TRBV6-5 with TRBJ1-1; maybe TRBD1 (6 bases). V lost 6 bases, J lost 1 base, and 12 bases lay in between. The CDR3 is 14 amino acids. Germline V CDR1 and CDR2: MNHEY, SVGAGI. The CDR3 reads CASSSGQTNTEAFF. As DNA, the CDR3 is TGTGCCAGCAGCTCAGGACAGACGAACACTGAAGCTTTCTTT.

The gene calls are TRBV7-6 and TRBJ2-3; 7 bases map to TRBD2. This CDR3 region has 18 residues. Germline values: CDR1 SGHVS, CDR2 FNYEAQ. Trimming removed 5 bases from V and 0 bases from J; junction bases left unmatched: 14. CDR3 in DNA: TGTGCCAGCAGCCCCCTCCGGGGGGTCTCTCAGAGCACAGATACGCAGTATTTT. Translating gives CASSPLRGVSQSTDTQYF.

The V call is TRBV6-5, the J call TRBJ1-2, with 9 bases that match TRBD1. The CDR3 length is 12 residues. V trimming: 6 bases; J trimming: 7 bases; junction bases outside the gene matches: 3. Germline CDR1 MNHEY, CDR2 SVGAGI. The CDR3, as DNA: TGTGCCAGCAGACAGGGGGCTACTGGCTACACCTTC. It is translated as CASRQGATGYTF.

J is TRBJ1-2 and V is TRBV24-1; 7 bases are shared with TRBD1. V dropped 4 bases and J dropped 4; count of bases not matched to a gene: 5. Per the germline V gene, CDR1 is KGHDR and CDR2 is SFDVKD. The CDR3 has 14 residues. CDR3 loop: CATSEPGQSYGYTF. The CDR3 nucleotides read TGTGCCACCAGTGAACCGGGACAGAGCTATGGCTACACCTTC.

The chain links TRBV10-2 to TRBJ2-7; 7 nucleotides align to TRBD1. V lost 6 bases and J lost 3; bases outside the gene matches: 5. The CDR3 has 13 residues. Germline CDR1 reads WSHSY; CDR2 reads SAAADI. CDR3 region: CASREQGFYEQYF. The DNA of the CDR3 is TGCGCCAGCAGAGAACAGGGGTTCTACGAGCAGTACTTC.